A selection of T cell receptor beta chains follows, all from one sample in a study of shared clonotypes between healthy human individuals. Sequenced by immunoSEQ multiplex PCR; TCRdb stores in-frame clones only, minus some. The sample consists of around 2,000,000 clones, approximately 94% of them appearing once. The sequenced material came from naive CD8+ T cells from PBMCs. The receptors stem from a man aged 18 to 29 in good health. Some clones in this sample may be carry-over from other donors' samples. CDR3s include the opening cysteine and the closing phenylalanine or tryptophan. The D gene is left open where the match is weak. Clone size is stated in some rows and not others, as once, few, many or a class when expanded.

d_call: TRBD1
v_call: TRBV5-6
j_call: TRBJ1-3
clone_size: .
cdr3_aa: CASRSNQQGHLAGNTIYF
cdr3_nt: TGTGCCAGCAGGTCAAATCAACAGGGGCATTTAGCTGGAAACACCATATATTTT

d_call: .
v_call: TRBV15
j_call: TRBJ2-7
clone_size: .
cdr3_aa: CATSRGDYEQYF
cdr3_nt: TGTGCCACCAGCCGCGGGGACTACGAGCAGTACTTC

d_call: .
v_call: TRBV9
j_call: TRBJ2-6
clone_size: once
cdr3_aa: CASSVVKGDWQSAGANVLTF
cdr3_nt: TGTGCCAGCAGCGTAGTAAAGGGGGATTGGCAAAGCGCCGGGGCCAACGTCCTGACTTTC

d_call: TRBD1
v_call: TRBV4-3
j_call: TRBJ2-1
clone_size: .
cdr3_aa: CASSQGTGGLEEQFF
cdr3_nt: TGCGCCAGCAGCCAAGGGACAGGGGGCTTAGAAGAGCAGTTCTTC

d_call: TRBD1
v_call: TRBV5-1
j_call: TRBJ1-2
clone_size: once
cdr3_aa: CASSFTQGAGYGYTF
cdr3_nt: TGCGCCAGCAGCTTCACCCAGGGGGCGGGCTATGGCTACACCTTC

d_call: .
v_call: TRBV5-4
j_call: TRBJ1-1
clone_size: .
cdr3_aa: CASSLSQGLNTEAFF
cdr3_nt: TGTGCCAGCAGCTTGTCCCAGGGTTTGAACACTGAAGCTTTCTTT

d_call: TRBD2
v_call: TRBV7-9
j_call: TRBJ2-5
clone_size: .
cdr3_aa: CASSLATSGQETQYF
cdr3_nt: TGTGCCAGCAGCTTAGCCACTAGCGGCCAAGAGACCCAGTACTTC

d_call: .
v_call: TRBV9
j_call: TRBJ1-2
clone_size: .
cdr3_aa: CASSLTRGQRDYGYTF
cdr3_nt: TGTGCCAGCAGCCTTACCCGGGGTCAACGCGACTATGGCTACACCTTC

d_call: TRBD2
v_call: TRBV10-2
j_call: TRBJ2-1
clone_size: .
cdr3_aa: CASKLGTSGSFNEQFF
cdr3_nt: TGCGCCAGCAAGTTGGGGACTAGCGGGAGTTTCAATGAGCAGTTCTTC

d_call: .
v_call: TRBV9
j_call: TRBJ2-2
clone_size: .
cdr3_aa: CASSVPKQASNTGELFF
cdr3_nt: TGTGCCAGCAGCGTCCCGAAACAGGCCTCGAACACCGGGGAGCTGTTTTTT

d_call: .
v_call: TRBV7-9
j_call: TRBJ2-7
clone_size: .
cdr3_aa: CASSSPPRPPDPHEQYF
cdr3_nt: TGTGCCAGCAGCTCCCCCCCCCGGCCTCCAGACCCCCACGAGCAGTACTTC

d_call: TRBD2
v_call: TRBV27
j_call: TRBJ2-7
clone_size: .
cdr3_aa: CASSFPPLAGGPYEQYF
cdr3_nt: TGTGCCAGCAGTTTTCCCCCACTAGCGGGAGGCCCCTACGAGCAGTACTTC

d_call: .
v_call: TRBV28
j_call: TRBJ2-2
clone_size: .
cdr3_aa: CASTLVDPANTGELFF
cdr3_nt: TGTGCCAGCACCCTCGTTGACCCAGCGAACACCGGGGAGCTGTTTTTT

d_call: TRBD2
v_call: TRBV15
j_call: TRBJ2-5
clone_size: .
cdr3_aa: CATSSTSAETQYF
cdr3_nt: TGTGCCACCAGCAGCACTAGCGCAGAGACCCAGTACTTC

d_call: TRBD2
v_call: TRBV4-3
j_call: TRBJ2-5
clone_size: .
cdr3_aa: CASSRLLAVPQETQYF
cdr3_nt: TGCGCCAGCAGCCGACTACTAGCGGTACCCCAAGAGACCCAGTACTTC

d_call: .
v_call: TRBV5-4
j_call: TRBJ2-1
clone_size: .
cdr3_aa: CASSSPGGTPYNEQFF
cdr3_nt: TGTGCCAGCAGCTCCCCTGGAGGGACCCCCTACAATGAGCAGTTCTTC

d_call: .
v_call: TRBV27
j_call: TRBJ2-7
clone_size: .
cdr3_aa: CASRSGTKSYEQYF
cdr3_nt: TGTGCCAGCAGGTCCGGGACCAAAAGCTACGAGCAGTACTTC

d_call: TRBD2
v_call: TRBV9
j_call: TRBJ2-5
clone_size: .
cdr3_aa: CASSGGGVRETQYF
cdr3_nt: TGTGCCAGCAGCGGCGGGGGTGTTCGTGAGACCCAGTACTTC

d_call: TRBD1
v_call: TRBV27
j_call: TRBJ1-4
clone_size: .
cdr3_aa: CASSKNDREVGKLFF
cdr3_nt: TGTGCCAGCAGTAAAAACGACAGGGAGGTCGGAAAACTGTTTTTT

d_call: .
v_call: TRBV5-1
j_call: TRBJ1-1
clone_size: .
cdr3_aa: CASSLFLGNTEAFF
cdr3_nt: TGCGCCAGCAGCTTGTTTCTCGGGAACACTGAAGCTTTCTTT

d_call: .
v_call: TRBV27
j_call: TRBJ2-7
clone_size: .
cdr3_aa: CASSSRRQTYEQYF
cdr3_nt: TGTGCCAGCAGTTCGAGACGACAGACCTACGAGCAGTACTTC

d_call: .
v_call: TRBV6-5
j_call: TRBJ2-7
clone_size: .
cdr3_aa: CASSYPAQGSYEQYF
cdr3_nt: TGTGCCAGCAGTTATCCGGCCCAGGGCTCCTACGAGCAGTACTTC

d_call: TRBD1
v_call: TRBV18
j_call: TRBJ1-2
clone_size: .
cdr3_aa: CASSPLRGSQGAFGYTF
cdr3_nt: TGTGCCAGCTCACCACTTCGAGGTAGTCAGGGGGCTTTCGGCTACACCTTC

d_call: .
v_call: TRBV10-2
j_call: TRBJ2-1
clone_size: .
cdr3_aa: CASIGTTVWARRSYNEQFF
cdr3_nt: TGCGCCAGCATTGGGACAACCGTTTGGGCGCGAAGGTCCTACAATGAGCAGTTCTTC

d_call: TRBD2
v_call: TRBV4-1
j_call: TRBJ2-1
clone_size: .
cdr3_aa: CASASAGPGTRGNEQFF
cdr3_nt: TGCGCCAGCGCGAGCGCGGGGCCCGGGACTAGAGGCAATGAGCAGTTCTTC

d_call: .
v_call: TRBV28
j_call: TRBJ2-7
clone_size: .
cdr3_aa: CASSQQDEQYF
cdr3_nt: TGTGCCAGCAGCCAACAGGACGAGCAGTACTTC

d_call: .
v_call: TRBV7-3
j_call: TRBJ2-1
clone_size: .
cdr3_aa: CASSLMVGGVNEQFF
cdr3_nt: TGTGCCAGCAGCTTAATGGTTGGCGGAGTTAATGAGCAGTTCTTC

d_call: .
v_call: TRBV10-3
j_call: TRBJ1-5
clone_size: .
cdr3_aa: CAIRDSGAQDQPQHF
cdr3_nt: TGTGCCATCAGGGACAGCGGGGCCCAGGATCAGCCCCAGCATTTT

d_call: .
v_call: TRBV27
j_call: TRBJ1-1
clone_size: few
cdr3_aa: CASSFGGQLTAFF
cdr3_nt: TGTGCCAGCAGTTTCGGGGGGCAGTTGACGGCTTTCTTT

d_call: TRBD1
v_call: TRBV11-2
j_call: TRBJ2-7
clone_size: .
cdr3_aa: CASSWTGLSYEQYF
cdr3_nt: TGTGCCAGCAGCTGGACAGGGCTCTCCTACGAGCAGTACTTC

d_call: .
v_call: TRBV9
j_call: TRBJ2-1
clone_size: once
cdr3_aa: CASSVESSVLLGDNEQFF
cdr3_nt: TGTGCCAGCAGCGTAGAGTCCTCAGTCCTGCTGGGGGACAATGAGCAGTTCTTC

d_call: TRBD2
v_call: TRBV5-1
j_call: TRBJ2-5
clone_size: .
cdr3_aa: CASSSRLGTSGGETQYF
cdr3_nt: TGCGCCAGCAGCTCCAGACTAGGGACTAGCGGAGGGGAGACCCAGTACTTC

d_call: .
v_call: TRBV7-8
j_call: TRBJ2-7
clone_size: .
cdr3_aa: CASSAGGGRPYEQYF
cdr3_nt: TGTGCCAGCAGCGCAGGTGGAGGGCGCCCCTACGAGCAGTACTTC

d_call: .
v_call: TRBV28
j_call: TRBJ2-2
clone_size: .
cdr3_aa: CASSVRPQSGTGELFF
cdr3_nt: TGTGCCAGCAGTGTCCGGCCCCAGAGTGGCACCGGGGAGCTGTTTTTT

d_call: .
v_call: TRBV6-5
j_call: TRBJ2-7
clone_size: .
cdr3_aa: CASSFGEQYF
cdr3_nt: TGTGCCAGCAGTTTCGGAGAGCAGTACTTC

d_call: .
v_call: TRBV9
j_call: TRBJ1-1
clone_size: .
cdr3_aa: CASSVTGQGTEAFF
cdr3_nt: TGTGCCAGCAGCGTAACCGGGCAGGGCACTGAAGCTTTCTTT

d_call: .
v_call: TRBV10-2
j_call: TRBJ1-5
clone_size: .
cdr3_aa: CASSESEGNQPQHF
cdr3_nt: TGCGCCAGCAGTGAGTCGGAGGGGAATCAGCCCCAGCATTTT

d_call: .
v_call: TRBV27
j_call: TRBJ2-1
clone_size: .
cdr3_aa: CASTPSSGRVVNEQFF
cdr3_nt: TGTGCCAGCACCCCGAGCTCGGGCAGGGTGGTCAATGAGCAGTTCTTC

d_call: .
v_call: TRBV6-6
j_call: TRBJ2-7
clone_size: once
cdr3_aa: CASGDRTPLVGEQYF
cdr3_nt: TGTGCCAGCGGCGATAGGACACCCTTAGTGGGGGAGCAGTACTTC